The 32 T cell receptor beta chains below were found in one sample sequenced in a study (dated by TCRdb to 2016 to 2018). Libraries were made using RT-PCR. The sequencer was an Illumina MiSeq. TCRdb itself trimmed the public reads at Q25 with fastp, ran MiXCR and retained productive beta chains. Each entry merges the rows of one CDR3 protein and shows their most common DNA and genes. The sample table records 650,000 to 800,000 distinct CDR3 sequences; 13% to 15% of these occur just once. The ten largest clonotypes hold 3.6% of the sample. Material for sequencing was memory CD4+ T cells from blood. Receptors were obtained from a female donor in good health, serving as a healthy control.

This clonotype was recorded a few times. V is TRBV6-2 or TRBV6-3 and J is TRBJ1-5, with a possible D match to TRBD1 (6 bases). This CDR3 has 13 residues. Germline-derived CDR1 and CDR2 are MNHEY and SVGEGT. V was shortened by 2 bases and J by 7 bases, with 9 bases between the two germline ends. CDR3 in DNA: TGTGCCAGCAGTTACACAGGGCAGCAGCCCCAGCATTTT. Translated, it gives CASSYTGQQPQHF.

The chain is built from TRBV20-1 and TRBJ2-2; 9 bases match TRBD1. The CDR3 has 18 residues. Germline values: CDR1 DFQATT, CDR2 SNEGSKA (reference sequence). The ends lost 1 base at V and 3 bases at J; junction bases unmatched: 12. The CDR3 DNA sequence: TGCAGTGCTAGAGCAAAACAGGGGGCGGTGGGAGACACCGGGGAGCTGTTTTTT. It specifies CSARAKQGAVGDTGELFF.

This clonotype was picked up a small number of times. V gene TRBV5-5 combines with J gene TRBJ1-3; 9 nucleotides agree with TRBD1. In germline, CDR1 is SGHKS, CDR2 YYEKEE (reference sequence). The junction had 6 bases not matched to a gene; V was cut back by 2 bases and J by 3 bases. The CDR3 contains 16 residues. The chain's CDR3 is CASSFSTGGYGNTIYF. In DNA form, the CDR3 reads TGTGCCAGCAGCTTCTCGACAGGGGGTTATGGAAACACCATATATTTT.

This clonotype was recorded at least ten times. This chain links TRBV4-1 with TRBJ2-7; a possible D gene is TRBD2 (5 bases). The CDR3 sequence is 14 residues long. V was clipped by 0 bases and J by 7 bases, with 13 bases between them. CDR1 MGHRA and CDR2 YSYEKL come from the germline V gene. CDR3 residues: CASSQDVGLWEQYF. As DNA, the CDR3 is TGCGCCAGCAGCCAAGATGTAGGACTGTGGGAGCAGTACTTC.

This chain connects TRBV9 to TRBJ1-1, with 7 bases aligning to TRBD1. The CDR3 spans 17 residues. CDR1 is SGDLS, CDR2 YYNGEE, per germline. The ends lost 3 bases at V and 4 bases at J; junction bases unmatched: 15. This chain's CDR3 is CASSAILGQERSTEAFF. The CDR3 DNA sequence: TGTGCCAGCAGCGCCATACTCGGACAGGAGAGGAGCACTGAAGCTTTCTTT.

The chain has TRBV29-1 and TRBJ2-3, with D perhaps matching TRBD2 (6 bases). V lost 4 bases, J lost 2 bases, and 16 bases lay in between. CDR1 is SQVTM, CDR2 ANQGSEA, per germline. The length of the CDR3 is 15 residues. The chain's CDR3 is CSVGLNGGTTDTQYF. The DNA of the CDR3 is TGCAGCGTTGGGCTCAACGGGGGTACCACAGATACGCAGTATTTT.

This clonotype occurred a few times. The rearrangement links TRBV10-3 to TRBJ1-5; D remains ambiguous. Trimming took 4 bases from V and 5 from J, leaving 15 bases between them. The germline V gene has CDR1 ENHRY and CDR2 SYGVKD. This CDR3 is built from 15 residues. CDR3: CAISGGVTNDQPQHF. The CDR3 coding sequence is TGTGCCATCAGTGGCGGGGTCACGAACGATCAGCCCCAGCATTTT.

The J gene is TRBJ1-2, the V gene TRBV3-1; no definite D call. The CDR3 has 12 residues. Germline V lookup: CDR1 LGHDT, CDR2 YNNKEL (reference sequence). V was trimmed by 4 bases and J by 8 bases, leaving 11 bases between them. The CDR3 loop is CASSRAAEGYTF. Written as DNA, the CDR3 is TGTGCCAGCAGCCGGGCGGCGGAGGGCTACACCTTC.

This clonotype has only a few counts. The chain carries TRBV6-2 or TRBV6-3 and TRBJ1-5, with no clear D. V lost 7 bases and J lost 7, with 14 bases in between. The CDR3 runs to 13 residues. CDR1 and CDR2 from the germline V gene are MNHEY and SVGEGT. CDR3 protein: CASTPGGGQPQHF. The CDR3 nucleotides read TGTGCCAGCACTCCCGGCGGAGGGCAGCCCCAGCATTTT.

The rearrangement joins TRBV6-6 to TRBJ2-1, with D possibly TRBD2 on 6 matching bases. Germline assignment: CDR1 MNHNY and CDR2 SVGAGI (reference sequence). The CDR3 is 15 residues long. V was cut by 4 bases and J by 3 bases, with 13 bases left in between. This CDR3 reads CASSFRDLFYNEQFF. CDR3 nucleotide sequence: TGTGCCAGCAGTTTCCGGGACTTGTTCTACAATGAGCAGTTCTTC.

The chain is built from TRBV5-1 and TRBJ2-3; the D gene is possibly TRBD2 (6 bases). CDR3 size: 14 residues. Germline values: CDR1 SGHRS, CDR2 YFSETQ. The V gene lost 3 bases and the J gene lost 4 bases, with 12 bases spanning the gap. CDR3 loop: CASSSPGSSDTQYF. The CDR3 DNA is TGCGCCAGCAGCTCCCCCGGGAGCTCAGATACGCAGTATTTT.

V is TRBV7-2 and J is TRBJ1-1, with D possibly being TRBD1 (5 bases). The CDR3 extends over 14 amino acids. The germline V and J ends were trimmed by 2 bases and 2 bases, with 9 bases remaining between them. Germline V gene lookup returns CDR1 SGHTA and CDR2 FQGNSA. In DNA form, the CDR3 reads TGTGCCAGCAGCTTACTGACAGTTAACACTGAAGCTTTCTTT. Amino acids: CASSLLTVNTEAFF.

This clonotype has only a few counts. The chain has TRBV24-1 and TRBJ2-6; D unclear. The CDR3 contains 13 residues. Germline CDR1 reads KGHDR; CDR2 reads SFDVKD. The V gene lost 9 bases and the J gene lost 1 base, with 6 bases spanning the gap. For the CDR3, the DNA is TGTGCCACCTTGAGTTCTGGGGCCAACGTCCTGACTTTC. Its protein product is CATLSSGANVLTF.

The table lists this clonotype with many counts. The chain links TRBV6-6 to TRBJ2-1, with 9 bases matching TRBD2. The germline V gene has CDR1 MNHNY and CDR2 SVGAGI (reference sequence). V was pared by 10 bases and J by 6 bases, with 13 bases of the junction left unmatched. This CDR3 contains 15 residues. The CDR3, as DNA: TGTGCCACCTTCTCACTAGCGGGCACCTCCAATGAGCAGTTCTTC. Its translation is CATFSLAGTSNEQFF.

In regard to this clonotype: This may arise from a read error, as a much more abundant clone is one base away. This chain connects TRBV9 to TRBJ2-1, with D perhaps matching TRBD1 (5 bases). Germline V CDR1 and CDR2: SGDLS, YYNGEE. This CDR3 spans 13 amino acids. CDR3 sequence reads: CAISETVLNEQFF. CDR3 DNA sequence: TGTGCCATCAGCGAGACAGTCCTCAATGAGCAGTTCTTC.

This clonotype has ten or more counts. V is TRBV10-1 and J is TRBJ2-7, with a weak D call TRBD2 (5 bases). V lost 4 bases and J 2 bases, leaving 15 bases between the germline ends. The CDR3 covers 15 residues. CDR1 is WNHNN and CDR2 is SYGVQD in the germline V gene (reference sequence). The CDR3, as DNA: TGCGCCAGCAGTGTCGGCCCCCGGGGAACCTACGAGCAGTACTTC. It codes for CASSVGPRGTYEQYF.

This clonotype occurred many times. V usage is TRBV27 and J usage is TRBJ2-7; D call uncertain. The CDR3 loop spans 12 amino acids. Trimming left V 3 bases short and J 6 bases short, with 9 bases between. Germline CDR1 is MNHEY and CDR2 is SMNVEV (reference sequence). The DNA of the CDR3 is TGTGCCAGCAGTTTTGGCTCACGCGAGCAGTACTTC. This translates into CASSFGSREQYF.

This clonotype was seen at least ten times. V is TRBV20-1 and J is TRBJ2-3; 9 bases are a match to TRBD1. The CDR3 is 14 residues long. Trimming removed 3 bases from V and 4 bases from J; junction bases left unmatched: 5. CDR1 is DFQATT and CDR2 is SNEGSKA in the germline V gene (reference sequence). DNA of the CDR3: TGCAGTGCTAGTGGGGACAGGGCCTCAGATACGCAGTATTTT. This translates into CSASGDRASDTQYF.

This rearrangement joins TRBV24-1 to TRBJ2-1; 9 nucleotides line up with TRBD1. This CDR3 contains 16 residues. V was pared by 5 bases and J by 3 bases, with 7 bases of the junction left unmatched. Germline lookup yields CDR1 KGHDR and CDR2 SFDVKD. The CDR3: CATSAPGTGFYNEQFF. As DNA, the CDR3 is TGTGCCACCAGTGCCCCCGGGACAGGGTTCTACAATGAGCAGTTCTTC.

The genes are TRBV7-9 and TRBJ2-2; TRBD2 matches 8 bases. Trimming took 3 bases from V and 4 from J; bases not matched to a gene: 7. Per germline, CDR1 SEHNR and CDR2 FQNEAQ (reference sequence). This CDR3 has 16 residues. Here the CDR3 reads CASSLSGLAITGELFF. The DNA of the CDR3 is TGTGCCAGCAGCTTGTCTGGACTAGCAATCACCGGGGAGCTGTTTTTT.

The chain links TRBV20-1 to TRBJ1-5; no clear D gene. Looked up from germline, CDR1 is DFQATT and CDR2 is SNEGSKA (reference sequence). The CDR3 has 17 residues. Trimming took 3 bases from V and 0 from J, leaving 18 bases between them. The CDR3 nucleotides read TGCAGTGCTAGTGTGGCGGGGAGAGACTTTAGCAATCAGCCCCAGCATTTT. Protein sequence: CSASVAGRDFSNQPQHF.

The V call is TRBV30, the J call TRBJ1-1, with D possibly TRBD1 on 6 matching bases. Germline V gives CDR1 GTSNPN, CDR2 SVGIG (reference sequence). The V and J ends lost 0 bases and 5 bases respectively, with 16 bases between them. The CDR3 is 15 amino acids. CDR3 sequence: CAWSVGSGAFTEAFF. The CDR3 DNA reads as TGTGCCTGGAGTGTCGGGTCGGGGGCTTTTACTGAAGCTTTCTTT.

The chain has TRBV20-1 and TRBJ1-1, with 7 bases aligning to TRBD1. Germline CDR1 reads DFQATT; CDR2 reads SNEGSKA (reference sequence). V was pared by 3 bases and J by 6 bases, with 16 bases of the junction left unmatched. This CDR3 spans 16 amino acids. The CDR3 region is CSASGGTATGYAEAFF. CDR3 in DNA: TGCAGTGCTAGTGGGGGGACAGCAACAGGATACGCTGAAGCTTTCTTT.

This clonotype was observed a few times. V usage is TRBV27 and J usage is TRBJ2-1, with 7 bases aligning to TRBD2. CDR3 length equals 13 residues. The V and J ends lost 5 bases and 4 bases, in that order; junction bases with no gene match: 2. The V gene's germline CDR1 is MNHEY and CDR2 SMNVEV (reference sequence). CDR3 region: CASSTAGYNEQFF. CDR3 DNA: TGTGCCAGCAGTACAGCGGGGTACAATGAGCAGTTCTTC.

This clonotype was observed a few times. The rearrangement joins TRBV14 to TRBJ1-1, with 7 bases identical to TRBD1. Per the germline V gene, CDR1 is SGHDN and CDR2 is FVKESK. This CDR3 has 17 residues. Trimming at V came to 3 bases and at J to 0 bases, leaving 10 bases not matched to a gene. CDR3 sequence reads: CASSHRDRVVMNTEAFF. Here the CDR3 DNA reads TGTGCCAGCAGCCACCGGGACAGAGTGGTTATGAACACTGAAGCTTTCTTT.

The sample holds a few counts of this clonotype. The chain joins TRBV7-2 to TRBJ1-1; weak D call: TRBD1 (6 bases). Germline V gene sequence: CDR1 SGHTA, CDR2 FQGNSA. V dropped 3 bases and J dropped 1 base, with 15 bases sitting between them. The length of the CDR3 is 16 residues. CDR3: CASSFRGGLSNTEAFF. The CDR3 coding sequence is TGTGCCAGCAGCTTTAGGGGGGGACTGTCGAACACTGAAGCTTTCTTT. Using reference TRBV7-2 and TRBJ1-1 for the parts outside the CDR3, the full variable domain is GAGVSQSPSNKVTEKGKDVELRCDPISGHTALYWYRQSLGQGLEFLIYFQGNSAPDKSGLPSDRFSAERTGGSVSTLTIQRTQQEDSAVYLCASSFRGGLSNTEAFFGQGTRLTVV.

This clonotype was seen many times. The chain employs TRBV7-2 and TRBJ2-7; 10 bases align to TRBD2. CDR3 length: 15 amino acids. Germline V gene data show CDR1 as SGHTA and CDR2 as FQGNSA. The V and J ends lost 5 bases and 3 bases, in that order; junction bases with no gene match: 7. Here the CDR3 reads CASSQTSGVNYEQYF. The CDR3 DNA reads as TGTGCCAGCAGCCAAACTAGCGGGGTTAACTACGAGCAGTACTTC.

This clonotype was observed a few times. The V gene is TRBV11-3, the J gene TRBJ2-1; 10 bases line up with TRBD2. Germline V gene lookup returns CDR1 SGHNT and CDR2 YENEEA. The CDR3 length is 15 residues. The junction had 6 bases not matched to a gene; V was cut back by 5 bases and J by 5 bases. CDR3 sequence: CASSLLAGTNNEQFF. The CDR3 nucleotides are TGTGCCAGCAGCCTACTAGCGGGAACGAACAATGAGCAGTTCTTC.

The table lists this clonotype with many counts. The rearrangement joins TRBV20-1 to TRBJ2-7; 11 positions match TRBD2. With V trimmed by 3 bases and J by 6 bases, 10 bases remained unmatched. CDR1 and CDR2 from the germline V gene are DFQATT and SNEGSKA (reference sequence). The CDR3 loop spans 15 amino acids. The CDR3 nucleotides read TGCAGTGCTAGCGGGGTTCGACTAGCGGGAAGCGAGCAGTACTTC. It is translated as CSASGVRLAGSEQYF.

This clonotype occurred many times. The chain's CDR3 is CASIGTGTGSYGYTF. DNA of the CDR3: TGTGCCAGCATTGGGACGGGGACTGGGTCCTATGGCTACACCTTC. This sequence joins TRBV27 and TRBJ1-2, with D perhaps TRBD1 (5 bases). The germline CDR1 and CDR2 sequences are MNHEY and SMNVEV (reference sequence). Trimming pared 7 bases from V and 4 bases from J, leaving 19 bases between. CDR3 size: 15 residues.

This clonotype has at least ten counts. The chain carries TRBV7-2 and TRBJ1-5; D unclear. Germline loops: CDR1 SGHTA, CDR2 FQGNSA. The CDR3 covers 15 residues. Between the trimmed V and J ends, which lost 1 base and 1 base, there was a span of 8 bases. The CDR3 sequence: CASSLGAVSNQPQHF. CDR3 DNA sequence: TGTGCCAGCAGCTTAGGGGCGGTGAGCAATCAGCCCCAGCATTTT.

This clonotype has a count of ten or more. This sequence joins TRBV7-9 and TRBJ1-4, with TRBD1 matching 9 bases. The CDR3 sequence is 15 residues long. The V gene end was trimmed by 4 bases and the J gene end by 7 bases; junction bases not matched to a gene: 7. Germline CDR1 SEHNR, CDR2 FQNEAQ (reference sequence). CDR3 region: CASSSNRDRAEKLFF. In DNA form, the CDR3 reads TGTGCCAGCAGCTCCAACCGGGACAGGGCTGAAAAACTGTTTTTT. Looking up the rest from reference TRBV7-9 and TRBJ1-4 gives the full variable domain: DTGVSQNPRHKITKRGQNVTFRCDPISEHNRLYWYRQTLGQGPEFLTYFQNEAQLEKSRLLSDRFSAERPKGSFSTLEIQRTEQGDSAMYLCASSSNRDRAEKLFFGSGTQLSVL.